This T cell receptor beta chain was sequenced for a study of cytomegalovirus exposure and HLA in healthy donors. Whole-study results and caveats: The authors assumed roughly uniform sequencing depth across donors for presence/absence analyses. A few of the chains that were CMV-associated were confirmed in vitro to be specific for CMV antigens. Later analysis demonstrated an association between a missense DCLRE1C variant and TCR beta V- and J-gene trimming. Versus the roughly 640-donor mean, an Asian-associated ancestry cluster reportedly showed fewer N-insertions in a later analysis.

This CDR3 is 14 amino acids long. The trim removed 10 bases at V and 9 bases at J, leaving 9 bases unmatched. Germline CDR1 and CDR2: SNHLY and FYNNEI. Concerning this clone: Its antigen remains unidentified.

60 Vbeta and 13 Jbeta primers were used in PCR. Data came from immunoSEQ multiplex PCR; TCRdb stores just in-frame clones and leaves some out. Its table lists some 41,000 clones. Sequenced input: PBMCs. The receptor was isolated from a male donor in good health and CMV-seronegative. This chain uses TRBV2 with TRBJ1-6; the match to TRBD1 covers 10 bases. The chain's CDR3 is CATRQGARGSPLHF. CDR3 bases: TGTGCCACCAGACAGGGGGCGCGGGGTTCACCCCTCCACTTT.